The T cell receptor beta chain under discussion was sequenced for a study of blood T cell repertoires in COVID-19 (dated by TCRdb to 2020 to 2021). Some background on the complete study: Collaborator samples came from the United States, Italy and Spain and covered acute and convalescent phases of COVID-19. The material from the prospective study consisted of cDNA or gDNA derived from T cells, B-cell-depleted T cells, or PBMCs. Subjects who had been exposed to COVID-19, were actively infected with it, or had recovered from it provided the deeply sampled blood TCRbeta repertoires that made up the dataset. The repertoires were released in a freely available public database meant as a resource for research on the immune response to SARS-CoV-2. Samples were obtained from the ongoing ImmuneRACE study (first 160 participants) and from about 1,300 subjects provided by 6 global collaborators. Nearly every sample came with metadata listing a de-identified subject ID, COVID-19 status, age in years and sex. HLA class I and class II types, where available, came from metadata supplied by the sample provider rather than from assay-based typing.

Participants in the prospective study were enrolled through a virtual design, were aged about 18 to 100 years, and lived in approximately 25 United States geographic areas. In the prospective study, participants were assigned to cohorts based on the clinical history participants reported in a screening survey and a study questionnaire. Recovered participants in ImmuneRACE Cohort 3 were defined by two consecutive negative NP/OP PCR tests, clearance by a healthcare professional, or resolution of symptoms. In the prospective study, whole blood, serum and a nasopharyngeal or oropharyngeal swab were collected from each participant by mobile phlebotomists. Additional blood draws and questionnaires over an approximately 2-month period could optionally be provided by prospective study participants. Before DNA extraction, blood samples from the prospective study were shipped at room temperature or frozen.

Beyond this particular receptor, the publication reports: The quantity of clinical and demographic metadata differed by source and by participant and was supplied without curation.

Remarks on this clone: This clone's antigen is unknown. The input lacks base qualities; no much larger clone sits a single base away.

TCRbeta CDR3 regions were amplified from genomic DNA using the immunoSEQ Assay, a bias-controlled multiplex PCR. The published analysis was carried out like this. The number of nucleated cells in each sample was estimated by amplification of reference gene primers within the assay. Sequence reads were collapsed and filtered to measure the absolute abundance of every unique TCRbeta CDR3 rearrangement. For each sample, productive Simpson clonality was calculated as the square root of Simpson's diversity index over productive rearrangements. Sourced from immuneACCESS, this table was stored by TCRdb with only in-frame sequences that have V and J called. A share of the clones is absent; for the studies checked, an unresolved V gene accounts for under half, and the remainder has no known explanation. Clone size and the V and J calls come from that table; the DNA yielded D and trimming. Here the sample has 150,000 to 250,000 clones; roughly 82% occur a single time. The ten largest clones take up roughly 12% of the sample.

The sequence was obtained from a man aged 35-49 years who had recovered from COVID-19. The specimen sequenced was PBMCs or T cells enriched from blood (not recorded which).

The CDR3 sequence is CASSSPGTGGTDTQYF. The bases read TGTGCCAGCAGTTCCCCTGGGACTGGTGGGACAGATACGCAGTATTTT. The V and J genes are TRBV6-5 and TRBJ2-3; a weak D assignment points to TRBD2 (6 bases agree). CDR1 and CDR2, per the germline V gene, are MNHEY and SVGAGI. V sheds 4 bases and J sheds 3 bases, leaving 17 bases between their ends. The CDR3 contains 16 residues, cysteine and phenylalanine counted. CDR3 DNA is the only sequence kept; it has 48 bases, read in frame from the first base.